The next 11 T cell receptor beta chains were all read from a single sample in a study of regulatory T cells in long-lasting Graves disease. Indicated time point: persistent/refractory GD, antithyroid drugs over 5 years with positive TRAb. TCR sequences were obtained from RNA taken from PBMCs. HTBI primers from iRepertoire and Arm-PCR of CDR3 regions yielded the TCR beta libraries. TCRdb used MiXCR to reprocess the multiplex PCR reads, holding one entry per CDR3 protein. The repertoire has roughly 500,000 distinct CDR3 sequences, around 21% of them found once; the top ten carry less than 9%. The sample was peripheral blood mononuclear cells (PBMCs), taken when the disease was refractory, from a patient treated with antithyroid drugs. These receptor sequences come from a female donor with Graves disease.

This clonotype was observed at least ten times. V is TRBV20-1 and J is TRBJ2-7, with D perhaps TRBD2 (6 bases). Germline CDR1 reads DFQATT; CDR2 reads SNEGSKA (reference sequence). CDR3 length: 13 amino acids. The V and J ends lost 5 bases and 6 bases respectively, with 17 bases between them. For the CDR3, the DNA is TGCAGTGCTGATCTAGCGAAGCTAACCGAGCAGTACTTC. Translating gives CSADLAKLTEQYF.

This chain connects TRBV6-2 or TRBV6-3 to TRBJ1-5, with 8 bases lining up with TRBD1. V lost 7 bases and J lost 1; bases outside the gene matches: 6. The CDR3 totals 15 residues. Looked up from germline, CDR1 is MNHEY and CDR2 is SVGEGT. The CDR3 loop is CASTPTGGSNQPQHF. In nucleotides, the CDR3 is TGTGCCAGCACCCCAACAGGGGGAAGCAATCAGCCCCAGCATTTT.

This clonotype was found many times. The chain is built from TRBV12-3 or TRBV12-4 and TRBJ1-5; D gene ambiguous. The CDR3 totals 13 residues. V lost 6 bases, J lost 4 bases, and 10 bases lay in between. CDR3 sequence (DNA): TGTGCCAGCAGCCCTCTTATTAATCAGCCCCAGCATTTT. Protein sequence: CASSPLINQPQHF.

This clonotype was picked up a small number of times. V usage is TRBV5-1 and J usage is TRBJ2-2; possible D gene TRBD1, 6 bases. Germline CDR1 reads SGHRS; CDR2 reads YFSETQ. V shed 7 bases and J shed 6 bases, with 16 bases lying between them. The CDR3 runs 14 residues. Here the CDR3 reads CASSGGPDAGELFF. The CDR3 DNA follows: TGCGCCAGCTCTGGGGGCCCGGACGCCGGGGAGCTGTTTTTT.

The rearrangement joins TRBV20-1 to TRBJ1-1; no clear D. Trimming left V 3 bases short and J 2 bases short, with 7 bases between. Germline CDR1 and CDR2: DFQATT and SNEGSKA (reference sequence). The CDR3 is 12 amino acids. DNA of the CDR3: TGCAGTGCTAGTCTTAGTAACACTGAAGCTTTCTTT. Its protein is CSASLSNTEAFF.

Here the CDR3 reads CSARDGGTPQETQYF. The DNA for the CDR3 is TGCAGTGCTAGAGATGGGGGGACGCCTCAAGAGACCCAGTACTTC. The V gene is TRBV20-1, the J gene TRBJ2-5, with TRBD2 as a possible D gene (6 bases). Trimming shortened V by 0 bases and J by 2 bases, and 13 bases separated the two germline ends. Germline V lookup: CDR1 DFQATT, CDR2 SNEGSKA (reference sequence). The CDR3 runs to 15 residues.

This clonotype appeared many times. The V and J genes are TRBV27 and TRBJ1-5; possibly TRBD1 for D (5 bases). Germline-derived CDR1 and CDR2 are MNHEY and SMNVEV (reference sequence). V lost 5 bases and J 0 bases, leaving 8 bases between the germline ends. This CDR3 has 14 amino acids. Written as DNA, the CDR3 is TGTGCCAGCAGTCAGGGTCATAGCAATCAGCCCCAGCATTTT. This sequence encodes CASSQGHSNQPQHF.

This clonotype was found many times. This chain uses TRBV18 with TRBJ2-7; D gene uncertain. CDR3 length: 12 residues. V shed 6 bases and J shed 4 bases, with 10 bases lying between them. The germline V gene has CDR1 KGHSH and CDR2 LQKENI. As DNA, the CDR3 is TGTGCCAGCTCTACGGATTTTTACGAGCAGTACTTC. Translated, it gives CASSTDFYEQYF.

The chain uses TRBV29-1 and TRBJ2-7; 8 nucleotides align to TRBD1. Germline trimming cut 0 bases from V and 0 bases from J; bases unmatched to any gene: 4. Germline V lookup: CDR1 SQVTM, CDR2 ANQGSEA. The CDR3 is 15 residues long. The chain's CDR3 is CSVEDWGQDSYEQYF. DNA for the CDR3: TGCAGCGTTGAAGATTGGGGACAGGACTCCTACGAGCAGTACTTC.

This clonotype showed up many times. The chain links TRBV20-1 to TRBJ2-2; tentatively, D is TRBD1 (5 bases). In germline, CDR1 is DFQATT, CDR2 SNEGSKA (reference sequence). V lost 5 bases to trimming and J lost 2 bases, with 12 bases between them. This CDR3 is 14 amino acids long. This CDR3 reads CSAPVTANTGELFF. The CDR3 DNA reads as TGCAGTGCTCCAGTGACAGCCAACACCGGGGAGCTGTTTTTT.

The genes are TRBV27 and TRBJ2-2; unclear D gene. V was clipped by 0 bases and J by 8 bases, with 7 bases between them. Looked up from germline, CDR1 is MNHEY and CDR2 is SMNVEV (reference sequence). The CDR3 spans 13 residues. The CDR3: CASSLSSGGELFF. CDR3 bases: TGTGCCAGCAGTTTATCGAGTGGAGGGGAGCTGTTTTTT.